The rows below give T cell receptor beta chains drawn from one sample of a study of OX40 agonist ivuxolimab in advanced cancers. The protocol was immunoSEQ multiplex PCR, while the TCRdb copy is restricted to in-frame clones and leaves out a portion. This sample carries 26,000 or so clones, 76% of them seen once, and the ten largest clones take approximately 15%. Sequenced here: CD4+ or CD8+ T cells sorted from blood, sampled in a trial of the OX40 agonist ivuxolimab. The receptors here all came from an adult with an advanced solid tumor such as melanoma, head and neck, liver or kidney cancer. Each CDR3 is given with its conserved first and last residue. A D gene is named only where the DNA matches it firmly. A clone size is listed for some rows: how often the clone was seen (once, few, many), or a class if it is expanded.

TGTGCCATCAGAAGGACAGACAACAATGAGCAGTTCTTC,CAIRRTDNNEQFF,few,TRBJ2-1,13,TRBV10-3,.
TGTGCCAGCAGCCAAACAGGGAATAATGAAAAACTGTTTTTT,CASSQTGNNEKLFF,.,TRBJ1-4,14,TRBV6-6,.
TGTGCCAGCAGCTTAGACACCTTCGGAGGGAATGAGCAGTTCTTC,CASSLDTFGGNEQFF,.,TRBJ2-1,15,TRBV7-9,.
TGTGCCAGCAGTGACTCGAAGGTTACAGAGAACACTGAAGCTTTCTTT,CASSDSKVTENTEAFF,.,TRBJ1-1,16,TRBV6-4,.
TGTGCCAGCAGTGACCGGACAGCGAGCAATCAGCCCCAGCATTTT,CASSDRTASNQPQHF,.,TRBJ1-5,15,TRBV6-1,.
TGTGCCAGCAGCTTGGCCGACCTTCGGGAGACCCAGTACTTC,CASSLADLRETQYF,.,TRBJ2-5,14,TRBV5-4,.
TGTGCCAGCACTGCGACAGTCTATGGCTACACCTTC,CASTATVYGYTF,.,TRBJ1-2,12,TRBV5-5,.
TGTGCCTGGAGCTTGGTCCCGTCCTCCTACGAGCAGTACTTC,CAWSLVPSSYEQYF,.,TRBJ2-7,14,TRBV30,.
TGTGCCAGCAGTTTTGGACGGGTTAACTACGAGCAGTACTTC,CASSFGRVNYEQYF,.,TRBJ2-7,14,TRBV27,.
TGTGCCATCAGCCTACAGGGGGCGCCATACAATGAGCAGTTCTTC,CAISLQGAPYNEQFF,.,TRBJ2-1,15,TRBV10-3,TRBD1
TGTGCCAGCAGCTCGAGACTAGCGGGGGGGCCGACCTACGAGCAGTACTTC,CASSSRLAGGPTYEQYF,.,TRBJ2-7,17,TRBV11-3,TRBD2
TGCACCAGCAGCCTTCCTGGACAGGCGCAAAGGAACTATGAGCAGTTCTTC,CTSSLPGQAQRNYEQFF,.,TRBJ2-1,17,TRBV1,.
TGCGCCAGCAGCTTGGACAAAGACAGGGCTTTCGAGCAGTACTTC,CASSLDKDRAFEQYF,.,TRBJ2-7,15,TRBV5-1,TRBD1
TGTGCCAGCAGTTACTCCCCCAGCGGGGGGGCCCCCAAGCAGTTCTTC,CASSYSPSGGAPKQFF,.,TRBJ2-1,16,TRBV6-5,TRBD2
TGTGCCAGCAGTCCCCAAGGGGGTGGAAACACCATATATTTT,CASSPQGGGNTIYF,.,TRBJ1-3,14,TRBV27,.
TGTGCCAGCAGCCGGGACAGCACCTATGGCTACACCTTC,CASSRDSTYGYTF,.,TRBJ1-2,13,TRBV14,TRBD1
TGTGCCAGTAGTATAGATCTAGGCGCAGGCCGGAGGAACACCATATATTTT,CASSIDLGAGRRNTIYF,.,TRBJ1-3,17,TRBV19,.
TGTGCCAGCAGTACCCGAGAAAAACTGTTTTTT,CASSTREKLFF,.,TRBJ1-4,11,TRBV6-5,.
TGTGCCAGCAGTACAGGGCTTAGCAATCAGCCCCAGCATTTT,CASSTGLSNQPQHF,.,TRBJ1-5,14,TRBV5-6,.
TGTGCAAGTCGGGGTACAGGGTCCCCTTACGAGCAGTACTTC,CASRGTGSPYEQYF,.,TRBJ2-7,14,TRBV12-2,.
TGTGCCAGCAGCTTGGTGGGGCCCCAAGAGACCCAGTACTTC,CASSLVGPQETQYF,few,TRBJ2-5,14,TRBV5-4,.
TGTGCCAGCAGGAGGACTATGAGCACAGATACGCAGTATTTT,CASRRTMSTDTQYF,.,TRBJ2-3,14,TRBV6-1,.
TGTGCCAGCAGCTTGGGGACAGGGGGTAATCAGCCCCAGCATTTT,CASSLGTGGNQPQHF,.,TRBJ1-5,15,TRBV13,TRBD1
TGTGCCAGTAGTATAGATCAGGCAGGGCGTAACTATGGCTACACCTTC,CASSIDQAGRNYGYTF,medium-sized,TRBJ1-2,16,TRBV19,.
TGTGCCAGCAGGGCGGGGATGGGGCAGTTCTTC,CASRAGMGQFF,.,TRBJ2-1,11,TRBV7-2,.
TGTGCCAGCAGCTTGGCCGAATTGGGTTTCGAGCAGTACTTC,CASSLAELGFEQYF,once,TRBJ2-7,14,TRBV5-6,.
TGTGCCAGCTCACCAAAGGACAAGAACACCGGGGAGCTGTTTTTT,CASSPKDKNTGELFF,.,TRBJ2-2,15,TRBV18,.
TGTGCCAGTAGTAGGACGGGGCAGTACCAAGAGACCCAGTACTTC,CASSRTGQYQETQYF,.,TRBJ2-5,15,TRBV19,.
TGTGCCAGCAGCTTAGGAGACAGGGATGGCTACACCTTC,CASSLGDRDGYTF,.,TRBJ1-2,13,TRBV7-9,TRBD1
TGTGCCAGCAGCGTAGATCAAGGGTTAAACTATGGCTACACCTTC,CASSVDQGLNYGYTF,.,TRBJ1-2,15,TRBV9,.
TGTGCCAGCAGCATACAGGTGGTCGCGAACACCGGGGAGCTGTTTTTT,CASSIQVVANTGELFF,.,TRBJ2-2,16,TRBV7-6,.
TGTGCCAGCAGTGGCAGCACAGATACGCAGTATTTT,CASSGSTDTQYF,.,TRBJ2-3,12,TRBV6-6,.
TGTGCCAGCCGATCGACAGGGACCGGGGAGCTGTTTTTT,CASRSTGTGELFF,.,TRBJ2-2,13,TRBV18,TRBD1
TGTGCCAGCAGTCGACAGAACACTGAAGCTTTCTTT,CASSRQNTEAFF,.,TRBJ1-1,12,TRBV2,.
TGCGCCAGCAGACAGACTAACTATGGCTACACCTTC,CASRQTNYGYTF,.,TRBJ1-2,12,TRBV5-1,.
TGTGCCAGCAGGGCCGGGCCGAGGCAGAACACTGAAGCTTTCTTT,CASRAGPRQNTEAFF,.,TRBJ1-1,15,TRBV2,.
TGTGCCAGCAGTGTTTCTTTAGGGCTGGGAGTTTTCTTCCACTTC,CASSVSLGLGVFFHF,once,TRBJ2-4,15,TRBV27,.
TGCAGCGTCCCCTTAGGGGGGCGCGGAGGTACGCAGTATTTT,CSVPLGGRGGTQYF,once,TRBJ2-3,14,TRBV29-1,.
TGCAACGTTGTGGGGCATATTAATTCACCCCTCCACTTT,CNVVGHINSPLHF,once,TRBJ1-6,13,TRBV29-1,.
TGTGCCAGCTCACCAACCTTTGGCCTAGGGGTTAACTATGGCTACACCTTC,CASSPTFGLGVNYGYTF,.,TRBJ1-2,17,TRBV18,.
TGTGCTAGTGGTTTTAGAAACAATGAGCAGTTCTTC,CASGFRNNEQFF,.,TRBJ2-1,12,TRBV12-5,.
TGTGCCAGCAGCTTGGGGGACAGACCTGGAAACACCATATATTTT,CASSLGDRPGNTIYF,.,TRBJ1-3,15,TRBV7-6,TRBD1
TGTGTCAGCAGCCAAGATAGAAGCTGGACGTCCACTGAAGCTTTCTTT,CVSSQDRSWTSTEAFF,.,TRBJ1-1,16,TRBV4-2,.
TGTGCCAGCAGCTTGGGACAGGAAAGTTCGGGGCAGTACTTC,CASSLGQESSGQYF,once,TRBJ2-7,14,TRBV5-1,TRBD1
TGTGCCAGCAGCTTCGACAGTACCCAAGAGACCCAGTACTTC,CASSFDSTQETQYF,few,TRBJ2-5,14,TRBV9,.
TGCAGCGTTGTAACCAGGGGCCTATCCACTGAAGCTTTCTTT,CSVVTRGLSTEAFF,.,TRBJ1-1,14,TRBV29-1,.
TGTGCCAGCACCCGACAGTACCGGGGCTATGGCTACACCTTC,CASTRQYRGYGYTF,.,TRBJ1-2,14,TRBV6-5,.
TGTGCCAGCAGCCCGCTGGGACAGACTAGCACAGATACGCAGTATTTT,CASSPLGQTSTDTQYF,.,TRBJ2-3,16,TRBV9,TRBD1
TGCGCCAGCAGCCCGACAGGGGCCTACGAGCAGTACTTC,CASSPTGAYEQYF,.,TRBJ2-7,13,TRBV5-1,TRBD1
TGCGCCAGCAGCTTGGCCAGCTCAGGGGCGCGGGGTAACACTGAAGCTTTCTTT,CASSLASSGARGNTEAFF,.,TRBJ1-1,18,TRBV5-1,.
TGTGCCAGCAGACCTACCCCGGGAGGCAATCAGCCCCAGCATTTT,CASRPTPGGNQPQHF,few,TRBJ1-5,15,TRBV7-2,.
TGTGCCAGCAGCGTAGCTCGGGGTGAGACCCAGTACTTC,CASSVARGETQYF,.,TRBJ2-5,13,TRBV9,.
TGTGCCAGCAGCCTGACAGGGACAAACACCATATATTTT,CASSLTGTNTIYF,.,TRBJ1-3,13,TRBV6-6,TRBD1